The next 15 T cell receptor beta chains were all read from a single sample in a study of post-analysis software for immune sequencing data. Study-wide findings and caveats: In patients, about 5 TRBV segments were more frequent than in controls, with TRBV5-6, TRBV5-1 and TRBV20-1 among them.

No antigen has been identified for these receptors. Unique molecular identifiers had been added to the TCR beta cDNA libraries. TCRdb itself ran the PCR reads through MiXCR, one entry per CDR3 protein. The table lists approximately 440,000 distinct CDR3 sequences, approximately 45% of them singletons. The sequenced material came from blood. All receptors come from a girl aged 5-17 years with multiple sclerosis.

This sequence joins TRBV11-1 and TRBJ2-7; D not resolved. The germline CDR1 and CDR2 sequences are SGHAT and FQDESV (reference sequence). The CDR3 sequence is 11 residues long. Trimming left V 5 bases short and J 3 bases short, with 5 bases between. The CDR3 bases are TGTGCCAGCAGCCACCGCTACGAGCAGTACTTC. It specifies CASSHRYEQYF.

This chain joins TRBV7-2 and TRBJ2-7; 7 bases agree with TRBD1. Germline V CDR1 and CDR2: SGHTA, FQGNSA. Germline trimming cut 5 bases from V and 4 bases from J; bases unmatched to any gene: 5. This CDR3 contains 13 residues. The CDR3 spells CASSVGTVYEQYF. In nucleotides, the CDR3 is TGTGCCAGCAGCGTCGGGACAGTTTACGAGCAGTACTTC.

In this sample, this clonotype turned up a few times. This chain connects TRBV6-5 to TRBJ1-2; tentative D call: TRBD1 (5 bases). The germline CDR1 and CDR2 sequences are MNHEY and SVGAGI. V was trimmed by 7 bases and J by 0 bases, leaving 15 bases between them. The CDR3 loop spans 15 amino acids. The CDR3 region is CASIPRGSTNYGYTF. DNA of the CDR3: TGTGCCAGCATACCGAGGGGCAGCACTAACTATGGCTACACCTTC.

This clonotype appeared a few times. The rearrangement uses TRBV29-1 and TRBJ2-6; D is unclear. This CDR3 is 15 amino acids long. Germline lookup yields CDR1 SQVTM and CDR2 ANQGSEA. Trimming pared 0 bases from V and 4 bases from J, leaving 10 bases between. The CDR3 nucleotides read TGCAGCGTTGAAGATCGAGACCCCGGGGCCAACGTCCTGACTTTC. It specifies CSVEDRDPGANVLTF.

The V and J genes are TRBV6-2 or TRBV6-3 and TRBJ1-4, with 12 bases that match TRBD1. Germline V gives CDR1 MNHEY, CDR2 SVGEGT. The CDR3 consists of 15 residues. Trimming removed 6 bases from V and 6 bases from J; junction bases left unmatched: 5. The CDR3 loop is CASRPGTGGDEKLFF. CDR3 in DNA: TGTGCCAGCAGACCCGGGACAGGGGGCGATGAAAAACTGTTTTTT.

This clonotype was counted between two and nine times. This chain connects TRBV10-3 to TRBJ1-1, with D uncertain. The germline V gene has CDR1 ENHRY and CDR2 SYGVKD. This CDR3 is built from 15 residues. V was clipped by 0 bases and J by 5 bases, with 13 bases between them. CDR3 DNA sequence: TGTGCCATCAGTGAGTCGACGGCTCGAGGAACTGAAGCTTTCTTT. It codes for CAISESTARGTEAFF.

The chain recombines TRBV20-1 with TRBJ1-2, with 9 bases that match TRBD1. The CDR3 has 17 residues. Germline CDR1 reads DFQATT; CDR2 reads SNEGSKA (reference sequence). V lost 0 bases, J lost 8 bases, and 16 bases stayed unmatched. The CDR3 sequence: CSARDTGTGTLFGGYTF. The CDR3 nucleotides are TGCAGTGCTAGAGATACTGGGACAGGGACCCTGTTTGGAGGCTACACCTTC.

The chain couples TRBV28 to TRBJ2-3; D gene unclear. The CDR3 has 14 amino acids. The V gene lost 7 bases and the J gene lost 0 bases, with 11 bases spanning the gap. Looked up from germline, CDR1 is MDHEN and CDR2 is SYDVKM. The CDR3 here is CASTGVPSTDTQYF. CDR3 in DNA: TGTGCCAGCACTGGAGTCCCTAGCACAGATACGCAGTATTTT.

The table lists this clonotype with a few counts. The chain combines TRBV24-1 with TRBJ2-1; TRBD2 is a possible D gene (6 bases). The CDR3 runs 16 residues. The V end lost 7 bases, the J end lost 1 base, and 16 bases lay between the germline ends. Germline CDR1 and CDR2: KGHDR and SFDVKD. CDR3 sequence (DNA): TGTGCCACCAGGGACCTTAGCGGTCCATCCTACAATGAGCAGTTCTTC. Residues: CATRDLSGPSYNEQFF.

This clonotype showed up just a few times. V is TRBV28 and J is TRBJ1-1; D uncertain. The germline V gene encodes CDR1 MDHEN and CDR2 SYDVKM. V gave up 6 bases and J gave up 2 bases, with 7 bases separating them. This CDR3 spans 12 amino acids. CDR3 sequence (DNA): TGTGCCAGCAGCGGAGGCAACACTGAAGCTTTCTTT. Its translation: CASSGGNTEAFF.

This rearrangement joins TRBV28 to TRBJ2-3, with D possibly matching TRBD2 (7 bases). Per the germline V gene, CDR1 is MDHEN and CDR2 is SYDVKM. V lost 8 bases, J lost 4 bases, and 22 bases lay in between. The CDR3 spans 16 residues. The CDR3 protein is CASLGRGAHEPDTQYF. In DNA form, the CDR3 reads TGTGCCAGCTTGGGCCGGGGGGCCCATGAGCCAGATACGCAGTATTTT.

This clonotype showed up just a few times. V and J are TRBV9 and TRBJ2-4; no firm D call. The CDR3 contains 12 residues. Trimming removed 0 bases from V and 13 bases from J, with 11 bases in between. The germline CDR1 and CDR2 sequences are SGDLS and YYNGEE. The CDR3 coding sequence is TGTGCCAGCAGCGTAGGGAGAGGTGAGCAGTACTTC. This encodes CASSVGRGEQYF.

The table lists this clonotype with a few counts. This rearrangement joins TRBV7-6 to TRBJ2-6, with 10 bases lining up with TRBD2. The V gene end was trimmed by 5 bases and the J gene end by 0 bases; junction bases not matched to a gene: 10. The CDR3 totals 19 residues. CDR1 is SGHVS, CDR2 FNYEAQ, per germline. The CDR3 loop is CASSGSLAGAFSGANVLTF. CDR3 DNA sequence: TGTGCCAGCAGCGGGAGCCTAGCGGGAGCCTTCTCTGGGGCCAACGTCCTGACTTTC.

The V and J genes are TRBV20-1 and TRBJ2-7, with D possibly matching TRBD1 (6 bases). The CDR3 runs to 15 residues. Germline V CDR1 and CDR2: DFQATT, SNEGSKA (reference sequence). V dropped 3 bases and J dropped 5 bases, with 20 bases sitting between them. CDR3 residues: CSARPPTGTPHEQYF. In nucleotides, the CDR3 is TGCAGTGCTAGGCCCCCAACCGGGACACCTCACGAGCAGTACTTC.

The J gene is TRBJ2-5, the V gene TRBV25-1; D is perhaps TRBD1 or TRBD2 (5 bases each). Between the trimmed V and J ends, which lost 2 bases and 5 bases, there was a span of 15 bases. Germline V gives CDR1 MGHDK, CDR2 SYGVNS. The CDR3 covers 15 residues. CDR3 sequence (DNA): TGTGCCAGCAGTGAACCTGACAGTCGCGGGGAGACCCAGTACTTC. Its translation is CASSEPDSRGETQYF.